One sample yielded the 19 T cell receptor beta chains listed below, sequenced in a study of T cell repertoires in ileal Crohn's disease. Measured with immunoSEQ multiplex PCR; TCRdb has only the in-frame clones, and not every one. Of some 8,000 clones in the sample, around 81% are singletons; the top ten hold 9.5% to 15%. Sample: ileal tissue. The receptors derive from an adult with Crohn's disease.

This clone is deemed large. The chain employs TRBV4-1 and TRBJ1-1, with 7 bases that match TRBD1. V gave up 0 bases and J gave up 3 bases; unmatched junction bases: 4. The CDR3 sequence is 15 residues long. Germline V gene data show CDR1 as MGHRA and CDR2 as YSYEKL. The CDR3 loop reads CASSQDEGAYTEAFF. As DNA, the CDR3 is TGCGCCAGCAGCCAAGATGAGGGGGCGTACACTGAAGCTTTCTTT.

This chain connects TRBV28 to TRBJ1-2, with 8 bases lining up with TRBD1. Germline loops: CDR1 MDHEN, CDR2 SYDVKM. J lost 4 bases, V lost 10 bases, and 2 bases had no gene match. This CDR3 contains 11 residues. The CDR3, as DNA: TGTGCCACCGGACAGGGCTATGGCTACACCTTC. Protein product: CATGQGYGYTF.

This clone appeared a few times. Other DNA sequences of this sample code for an identical CDR3. The CDR3 bases are TGTGCCAGCAGCTTAGCAGGGGGAGCTAGGGGCAATCAGCCCCAGCATTTT. It translates to CASSLAGGARGNQPQHF. The chain combines TRBV7-8 with TRBJ1-5; tentative D call: TRBD1 (6 bases). There are 17 residues in the CDR3. V lost 0 bases and J 2 bases, leaving 14 bases between the germline ends. CDR1 SGHVS and CDR2 FQNEAQ come from the germline V gene.

The rearrangement joins TRBV7-2 to TRBJ2-7; tentative D call: TRBD2 (5 bases). Germline loops: CDR1 SGHTA, CDR2 FQGNSA. Trimming removed 5 bases at V and 3 bases at J, with 17 bases between. CDR3 length: 15 amino acids. Here the CDR3 reads CASSRTAEAFYEQYF. The CDR3 coding sequence is TGTGCCAGCAGCCGTACTGCGGAGGCGTTCTACGAGCAGTACTTC.

The chain recombines TRBV5-1 with TRBJ2-7; unclear D gene. Germline-derived CDR1 and CDR2 are SGHRS and YFSETQ. The CDR3 has 13 residues. V was shortened by 4 bases and J by 0 bases, with 8 bases between the two germline ends. The CDR3 is CASSAGPSYEQYF. The CDR3 DNA sequence: TGCGCCAGCAGCGCTGGTCCCTCCTACGAGCAGTACTTC.

The chain couples TRBV11-2 to TRBJ2-2; TRBD1 aligns across 7 bases. V lost 4 bases to trimming and J lost 1 base; unmatched junction nucleotides: 0. This CDR3 has 14 amino acids. CDR1 and CDR2 (germline): SGHAT, FQNNGV. This chain's CDR3 is CASSWTGNTGELFF. DNA for the CDR3: TGTGCCAGCAGCTGGACAGGGAACACCGGGGAGCTGTTTTTT.

J is TRBJ2-7 and V is TRBV7-8; TRBD2 matches at 7 bases. This CDR3 region has 14 residues. The germline CDR1 and CDR2 sequences are SGHVS and FQNEAQ. V dropped 2 bases and J dropped 5; count of bases not matched to a gene: 6. The CDR3 DNA follows: TGTGCCAGCAGCTTACGGGGGGAGGGAGACGAGCAGTACTTC. It yields the protein CASSLRGEGDEQYF. The whole variable domain, remainder taken from reference TRBV7-8 and TRBJ2-7, is GAGVSQSPRYKVAKRGQDVALRCDPISGHVSLFWYQQALGQGPEFLTYFQNEAQLDKSGLPSDRFFAERPEGSVSTLKIQRTQQEDSAVYLCASSLRGEGDEQYFGPGTRLTVT.

The chain uses TRBV11-2 and TRBJ2-7; a weak D match, TRBD2 (6 bases). Germline CDR1 and CDR2: SGHAT and FQNNGV. V lost 8 bases, J lost 0 bases, and 17 bases lay in between. CDR3 length equals 15 residues. CDR3 DNA sequence: TGTGCCAGCCGGGATCGCGGGACTTTCTCCTACGAGCAGTACTTC. Its translation: CASRDRGTFSYEQYF. The full variable domain, completed using reference TRBV11-2 and TRBJ2-7, is EAGVAQSPRYKIIEKRQSVAFWCNPISGHATLYWYQQILGQGPKLLIQFQNNGVVDDSQLPKDRFSAERLKGVDSTLKIQPAKLEDSAVYLCASRDRGTFSYEQYFGPGTRLTVT.

The rearrangement links TRBV6-4 to TRBJ1-1, with D uncertain. The CDR3 covers 14 residues. Germline V gene sequence: CDR1 MRHNA, CDR2 SNTAGT. V lost 4 bases to trimming and J lost 10 bases, with 19 bases between them. The CDR3, as DNA: TGTGCCAGCAGTGCCACAGAGGAGGGTCTAGTAGCTTTCTTT. Its translation is CASSATEEGLVAFF.

The J gene is TRBJ1-5, the V gene TRBV5-6; D is ambiguous. The V and J ends lost 3 bases and 2 bases respectively, with 9 bases between them. The CDR3 has 14 amino acids. Germline V CDR1 and CDR2: SGHDT, YYEEEE. The CDR3 coding sequence is TGTGCCAGCAGCTCCCACAATGGCAATCAGCCCCAGCATTTT. This sequence encodes CASSSHNGNQPQHF.

V and J are TRBV5-1 and TRBJ2-7, with TRBD1 matching over 7 bases. The CDR3 consists of 15 residues. Per the germline V gene, CDR1 is SGHRS and CDR2 is YFSETQ. V shed 4 bases, J shed 2 bases, and the junction held 9 bases outside the gene matches. Written as DNA, the CDR3 is TGCGCCAGCAGCCCACAGGGGACAACACCCTACGAGCAGTACTTC. Its translation is CASSPQGTTPYEQYF.

This clone was counted a few times. The V and J genes are TRBV7-2 and TRBJ1-2, with TRBD1 matching 10 bases. Germline CDR1 reads SGHTA; CDR2 reads FQGNSA. The V gene end was trimmed by 2 bases and the J gene end by 3 bases; junction bases not matched to a gene: 3. This CDR3 comprises 15 residues. The CDR3 sequence: CASSLWGTGDYGYTF. CDR3 bases: TGTGCCAGCAGCTTATGGGGGACAGGGGACTATGGCTACACCTTC.

This chain joins TRBV7-2 and TRBJ1-1; TRBD1 agrees at 10 bases. V was pared by 5 bases and J by 7 bases, with 10 bases of the junction left unmatched. This CDR3 is 15 amino acids long. Germline V gene sequence: CDR1 SGHTA, CDR2 FQGNSA. CDR3 in DNA: TGTGCCAGCAGCGCCCAAGGACAGGGGGTGGGTGAAGCTTTCTTT. This sequence encodes CASSAQGQGVGEAFF.

The chain has TRBV27 and TRBJ2-3; tentative D call: TRBD1 (5 bases). The germline CDR1 and CDR2 sequences are MNHEY and SMNVEV (reference sequence). The V and J ends lost 3 bases and 1 base respectively, with 11 bases between them. This CDR3 contains 15 residues. The CDR3 reads CASSLDTLGTDTQYF. The DNA of the CDR3 is TGTGCCAGCAGTTTGGACACGCTAGGCACAGATACGCAGTATTTT.

This clone was detected once. V is TRBV10-3 and J is TRBJ2-5; possibly TRBD1 or TRBD2 for D (5 bases each). CDR1 is ENHRY, CDR2 SYGVKD, per germline. V was clipped by 4 bases and J by 0 bases, with 18 bases between them. The length of the CDR3 is 17 residues. The CDR3 nucleotides read TGTGCCATCAGTGGCTCTGTGGCCGGGGCGTACCAAGAGACCCAGTACTTC. This translates into CAISGSVAGAYQETQYF.

The J gene is TRBJ1-4, the V gene TRBV28, with 9 bases lining up with TRBD1. The ends lost 6 bases at V and 5 bases at J; junction bases unmatched: 4. Germline lookup yields CDR1 MDHEN and CDR2 SYDVKM. The CDR3 has 14 residues. DNA for the CDR3: TGTGCCAGCAGCGGGGGACAGGGAAATGAAAAACTGTTTTTT. Amino acids: CASSGGQGNEKLFF.

The rearrangement links TRBV5-4 to TRBJ1-2; tentative D call: TRBD1 (6 bases). The CDR3 extends over 16 amino acids. Germline assignment: CDR1 SGHNT and CDR2 YYREEE (reference sequence). Deletions cut 4 bases from V and 5 bases from J, with 21 bases between. CDR3 DNA sequence: TGTGCCAGCAGCAAGCCGGGGGCAGGGGCGGGGTATGGCTACACCTTC. Its translation: CASSKPGAGAGYGYTF.

This chain uses TRBV15 with TRBJ1-1; D is uncertain. CDR3 length: 14 amino acids. The V gene lost 2 bases and the J gene lost 1 base, with 8 bases spanning the gap. Germline assignment: CDR1 LNHNV and CDR2 YYDKDF (reference sequence). The DNA of the CDR3 is TGTGCCACCAGCAGACCAGACCGGAACACTGAAGCTTTCTTT. Residues: CATSRPDRNTEAFF.

The chain employs TRBV7-2 and TRBJ1-1; D remains unclear. From germline, CDR1 is SGHTA and CDR2 FQGNSA. V lost 5 bases, J lost 1 base, and 14 bases lay in between. CDR3 length equals 15 residues. CDR3 nucleotide sequence: TGTGCCAGCAGCCCCAGTCGTAGCCGGAACACTGAAGCTTTCTTT. Protein: CASSPSRSRNTEAFF. The complete variable domain, with remaining parts taken from reference TRBV7-2 and TRBJ1-1, reads GAGVSQSPSNKVTEKGKDVELRCDPISGHTALYWYRQSLGQGLEFLIYFQGNSAPDKSGLPSDRFSAERTGGSVSTLTIQRTQQEDSAVYLCASSPSRSRNTEAFFGQGTRLTVV.